Following are 10 T cell receptor beta chains from one sample sequenced in a study of identical twins. TCRdb itself ran the 5' RACE reads through MiXCR, one entry per CDR3 protein. The data hold hundreds of thousands of distinct CDR3 sequences, with around 6.1% observed a single time. The sample taken for sequencing was naive T cells sorted from blood. These receptors were collected from a young man in good health.

This clonotype was detected ten times or more. V and J are TRBV6-5 and TRBJ2-7; 7 bases are a match to TRBD1. There are 15 residues in the CDR3. Losses at the gene ends were 0 bases for V and 2 bases for J; bases not matched to a gene: 4. Germline-derived CDR1 and CDR2 are MNHEY and SVGAGI. DNA of the CDR3: TGTGCCAGCAGTTACTCGAGGGACAGCCCCTACGAGCAGTACTTC. It codes for CASSYSRDSPYEQYF.

About this clonotype itself: This clone may be a read error of a much larger clone one base away. The rearrangement uses TRBV20-1 and TRBJ2-1; perhaps TRBD2 as D (6 bases). Germline V gene sequence: CDR1 DFQATT, CDR2 SNEGSKA (reference sequence). The CDR3 is made up of 12 amino acids. CDR3 protein: CSASGGADEKFF. Written as DNA, the CDR3 is TGCAGTGCTAGTGGAGGGGCGGATGAGAAGTTCTTC.

This clonotype was found many times. The J gene is TRBJ2-1, the V gene TRBV29-1; TRBD2 is a possible D gene (5 bases). This CDR3 contains 12 residues. V was trimmed by 7 bases and J by 10 bases, leaving 17 bases between them. Germline V lookup: CDR1 SQVTM, CDR2 ANQGSEA. The chain's CDR3 is CSAVGPPGEQFF. CDR3 nucleotides: TGCAGCGCGGTCGGACCGCCGGGGGAGCAGTTCTTC.

This clonotype was recorded at least ten times. The J gene is TRBJ1-5, the V gene TRBV20-1, with D perhaps matching TRBD1 (6 bases). V was shortened by 0 bases and J by 3 bases, with 12 bases between the two germline ends. The germline V gene encodes CDR1 DFQATT and CDR2 SNEGSKA (reference sequence). The CDR3 covers 15 residues. CDR3 loop: CSARELGGDNQPQHF. The DNA of the CDR3 is TGCAGTGCTAGAGAGTTAGGGGGGGACAATCAGCCCCAGCATTTT.

The sample holds many counts of this clonotype. The chain couples TRBV27 to TRBJ2-5; TRBD2 is a possible D gene (7 bases). Per germline, CDR1 MNHEY and CDR2 SMNVEV (reference sequence). V was cut by 4 bases and J by 5 bases, with 20 bases left in between. The CDR3 sequence is 16 residues long. Here the CDR3 reads CASSSYREGHSETQYF. The CDR3 DNA reads TGTGCCAGCAGTTCGTACAGGGAGGGACATTCGGAGACCCAGTACTTC.

The chain combines TRBV5-1 with TRBJ2-5; no definite D call. The germline CDR1 and CDR2 sequences are SGHRS and YFSETQ. CDR3 length: 15 residues. Trimming removed 6 bases at V and 0 bases at J, with 15 bases between. The CDR3 nucleotides are TGCGCCAGCACCCGAACCGGGCAGTACCAAGAGACCCAGTACTTC. Amino acids: CASTRTGQYQETQYF.

Many counts were recorded for this clonotype. The gene calls are TRBV29-1 and TRBJ2-3; maybe TRBD1 (7 bases). Per germline, CDR1 SQVTM and CDR2 ANQGSEA. The CDR3 runs to 13 residues. Trimming shortened V by 4 bases and J by 6 bases, and 14 bases separated the two germline ends. The DNA of the CDR3 is TGCAGCGTTGGCGGCAGGGGGGCGGATACGCAGTATTTT. Translated: CSVGGRGADTQYF.

In its sample, this clonotype was seen many times. V usage is TRBV12-3 or TRBV12-4 and J usage is TRBJ2-2; D unclear. The CDR3 covers 12 residues. Deletions cut 9 bases from V and 3 bases from J, with 8 bases between. This chain's CDR3 is CASHTDTGELFF. The CDR3 coding sequence is TGTGCCAGTCACACCGACACCGGGGAGCTGTTTTTT.

There are a few counts of this clonotype. V and J are TRBV20-1 and TRBJ1-2, with 12 bases aligning to TRBD1. The V gene's germline CDR1 is DFQATT and CDR2 SNEGSKA (reference sequence). V shed 4 bases and J 3 bases; nucleotides not matched to a gene: 9. The CDR3 runs to 16 residues. CDR3 in DNA: TGCAGTGCTATCGGGACAGGGGGCGCGTCAGACTATGGCTACACCTTC. It translates to CSAIGTGGASDYGYTF.

Many counts were recorded for this clonotype. The chain joins TRBV3-1 to TRBJ2-3; 10 bases are a match to TRBD2. The trim removed 8 bases at V and 2 bases at J, leaving 4 bases unmatched. The CDR3 runs 14 residues. Per germline, CDR1 LGHDT and CDR2 YNNKEL (reference sequence). CDR3 protein: CASGSGRNTDTQYF. The CDR3 bases are TGTGCCAGCGGTAGCGGGAGGAACACAGATACGCAGTATTTT.